This TCR beta chain was obtained from a study of patients and donors after allogeneic stem cell transplantation. The CDR3 contains 16 residues. The germline V gene encodes CDR1 LGHDT and CDR2 YNNKEL (reference sequence). V was pared by 0 bases and J by 5 bases, with 17 bases between. TCRdb re-derived calls from the RT-PCR reads in MiXCR, one entry per CDR3 protein. The table lists 8,500 to 13,000 distinct CDR3 sequences, approximately 22% of them singletons. Source material: blood, either unsorted or a sorted T cell fraction (not recorded which). The receptor was isolated from a human donor who was either an allogeneic HSCT recipient or a stem cell or donor lymphocyte infusion donor (not recorded which). It is not recorded whose cells these are; they may come from a transplant donor. The chain employs TRBV3-1 and TRBJ2-7; TRBD2 might be the D (5 bases). The CDR3 DNA is TGTGCCAGCAGCCAAGATGCGAGGGCGACTATCAACGAGCAGTACTTC. Protein: CASSQDARATINEQYF.